A selection of T cell receptor beta chains follows, all from one sample in a study of sequential checkpoint blockade in melanoma. Assay used: immunoSEQ multiplex PCR; TCRdb lists only in-frame clones, some missing. The sample contains 20,000 or so clones, about two thirds of which appear only once. The sample here was CD8+ T cells sorted from blood (inferred from file names), taken from a patient given nivolumab and ipilimumab in sequence. The receptors stem from a human donor with melanoma. Both conserved end residues are part of each CDR3. The D gene is left open where the match is weak. For some rows the clone size is stated as once, few or many, or as a class when expanded; others skip it.

V	D	size	J	CDR3	DNA
TRBV6-6	.	.	TRBJ2-1	CASSYSGSGSYNEQFF	TGTGCCAGCAGTTACTCGGGTAGCGGATCCTACAATGAGCAGTTCTTC
TRBV5-4	TRBD1	.	TRBJ2-7	CASSRQGGTGDPYEQYF	TGTGCCAGCAGCCGACAAGGGGGGACAGGGGATCCCTACGAGCAGTACTTC
TRBV19	.	.	TRBJ1-1	CASSLDYTEAFF	TGTGCCAGTAGCCTAGATTACACTGAAGCTTTCTTT
TRBV4-2	.	.	TRBJ2-7	CASSHDSVEQYF	TGTGCCAGCAGCCATGACTCGGTAGAGCAGTACTTC
TRBV27	.	.	TRBJ2-7	CASSPLGSSTYEQYF	TGTGCCAGCAGTCCCTTGGGCTCCTCAACCTACGAGCAGTACTTC
TRBV10-1	.	.	TRBJ2-7	CASSPTGYYEQYF	TGCGCCAGCAGTCCGACAGGCTACTACGAGCAGTACTTC
TRBV5-5	.	.	TRBJ2-7	CASSLGQGFYEQYF	TGTGCCAGCAGCTTGGGCCAGGGATTCTACGAGCAGTACTTC
TRBV7-9	TRBD2	.	TRBJ2-7	CASSLAPGLADYEQYF	TGTGCCAGCAGCTTAGCGCCGGGACTAGCGGACTACGAGCAGTACTTC
TRBV28	TRBD2	.	TRBJ2-7	CASSQRGSGYEQYF	TGTGCCAGCAGCCAGCGGGGCTCGGGGTACGAGCAGTACTTC
TRBV5-1	TRBD2	.	TRBJ2-7	CASSSYGGAYEQYF	TGCGCCAGCAGCTCATACGGGGGGGCCTACGAGCAGTACTTC
TRBV9	TRBD1	.	TRBJ2-3	CASSIQGAWSTDTQYF	TGTGCCAGCAGCATCCAGGGGGCTTGGAGCACAGATACGCAGTATTTT
TRBV9	.	.	TRBJ2-1	CASSVEFGRGDTEQFF	TGTGCCAGCAGCGTAGAATTCGGGAGAGGCGATACTGAGCAGTTCTTC
TRBV27	.	.	TRBJ1-2	CASSLSQGSGYTF	TGTGCCAGCAGTTTATCTCAGGGATCTGGCTACACCTTC
TRBV11-2	.	.	TRBJ2-7	CASSLGSFVEQYF	TGTGCCAGCAGCTTAGGTTCTTTCGTCGAGCAGTACTTC
TRBV6-5	TRBD1	.	TRBJ1-1	CASSYSGTGGTEAFF	TGTGCCAGCAGTTACTCGGGGACAGGGGGCACTGAAGCTTTCTTT
TRBV29-1	.	.	TRBJ2-1	CSARPGSESYNEQFF	TGCAGCGCCCGTCCGGGGTCGGAGTCCTACAATGAGCAGTTCTTC
TRBV9	.	.	TRBJ2-2	CASSPRQGGTGELFF	TGTGCCAGCAGCCCCCGCCAGGGGGGAACCGGGGAGCTGTTTTTT
TRBV28	TRBD2	.	TRBJ2-2	CASSGTSGGDWAGELFF	TGTGCCAGCAGTGGGACTAGCGGGGGCGATTGGGCCGGGGAGCTGTTTTTT
TRBV13	TRBD1	.	TRBJ2-7	CASSLGRGQGRYEQYF	TGTGCCAGCAGCTTAGGCCGGGGACAGGGGAGGTACGAGCAGTACTTC
TRBV16	.	few	TRBJ2-7	CASSYILSYEQYF	TGTGCCAGCAGCTACATTCTCTCCTACGAGCAGTACTTC
TRBV9	TRBD2	.	TRBJ2-1	CASSAGLAGYNEQFF	TGTGCCAGCAGCGCGGGACTAGCGGGATACAATGAGCAGTTCTTC
TRBV5-1	TRBD1	.	TRBJ2-7	CASSGRDRGNYEQYF	TGCGCCAGCAGCGGACGGGACAGGGGGAACTACGAGCAGTACTTC
TRBV9	.	.	TRBJ1-1	CASSPRTVSMNTEAFF	TGTGCCAGCAGCCCCCGGACAGTGAGCATGAACACTGAAGCTTTCTTT
TRBV7-9	.	.	TRBJ2-2	CASSVDNTNTGELFF	TGTGCCAGCAGCGTAGACAACACGAACACCGGGGAGCTGTTTTTT
TRBV6-6	.	.	TRBJ1-5	CASSYSGLINQPQHF	TGTGCCAGCAGTTATTCAGGACTCATAAATCAGCCCCAGCATTTT
TRBV6-6	.	.	TRBJ2-1	CASSPRDWSVSEQFF	TGTGCCAGCAGTCCCCGGGACTGGAGTGTCAGTGAGCAGTTCTTC
TRBV30	.	.	TRBJ2-1	CAWSTSYNEQFF	TGTGCCTGGAGTACAAGTTACAATGAGCAGTTCTTC
TRBV5-6	TRBD1	.	TRBJ1-2	CASSFMQGAWGYTF	TGTGCCAGCAGCTTCATGCAGGGGGCATGGGGCTACACCTTC
TRBV4-2	TRBD1	few	TRBJ1-1	CASSLGTGEGTEAFF	TGTGCCAGCAGCTTGGGGACAGGGGAGGGCACTGAAGCTTTCTTT
TRBV9	.	few	TRBJ1-2	CASSVADSAPYYTF	TGTGCCAGCAGCGTCGCCGACAGCGCCCCGTACTACACCTTC
TRBV9	.	few	TRBJ2-7	CASSPGLYEQYF	TGTGCCAGCAGCCCAGGTCTCTACGAGCAGTACTTC
TRBV2	TRBD2	few	TRBJ2-7	CASRGLAGWYEQYF	TGTGCCAGCAGAGGACTAGCGGGGTGGTACGAGCAGTACTTC
TRBV9	TRBD1	once	TRBJ1-2	CASSEGTVYGYTF	TGTGCCAGCAGCGAGGGGACAGTCTATGGCTACACCTTC
TRBV6-5	.	.	TRBJ2-7	CASSYSVRVYEQYF	TGTGCCAGCAGTTACTCTGTCAGGGTCTACGAGCAGTACTTC
TRBV15	TRBD1	.	TRBJ2-3	CATRWTGGLDTQYF	TGTGCCACCAGGTGGACAGGGGGATTAGATACGCAGTATTTT
TRBV28	TRBD2	.	TRBJ2-7	CASSLAGGYEQYF	TGTGCCAGCAGTTTAGCGGGGGGCTACGAGCAGTACTTC
TRBV18	TRBD1	once	TRBJ2-7	CASSPRQGAPYEQYF	TGTGCCAGCTCACCACGGCAGGGGGCTCCCTACGAGCAGTACTTC
TRBV14	TRBD1	once	TRBJ2-7	CASSQEWTGSSYEQYF	TGTGCCAGCAGCCAAGAGTGGACAGGGAGCTCCTACGAGCAGTACTTC
TRBV7-9	.	.	TRBJ2-7	CASSLGQFQYF	TGTGCCAGCAGCCTCGGACAGTTCCAGTACTTC
TRBV7-2	TRBD2	.	TRBJ2-7	CASSQPGPGLASYEQYF	TGTGCCAGCAGCCAACCCGGTCCGGGACTAGCGAGCTACGAGCAGTACTTC
TRBV6-5	TRBD1	.	TRBJ2-7	CASSYDRDSYEQYF	TGTGCCAGCAGTTACGACAGGGACTCCTACGAGCAGTACTTC
TRBV27	TRBD2	.	TRBJ2-5	CASTSPGLAGGPWGTQYF	TGTGCCAGCACCTCTCCGGGACTAGCGGGAGGGCCTTGGGGGACCCAGTACTTC
TRBV27	.	.	TRBJ2-7	CASTNSYEQYF	TGTGCCAGCACCAACTCCTACGAGCAGTACTTC
TRBV7-3	TRBD2	.	TRBJ2-6	CASSLGGGGLSGANVLTF	TGTGCCAGCAGCCTTGGGGGGGGAGGACTCTCTGGGGCCAACGTCCTGACTTTC
TRBV4-1	.	.	TRBJ1-5	CVSSQEGGQPQHF	TGCGTCAGCAGCCAAGAGGGGGGACAGCCCCAGCATTTT
TRBV5-5	.	.	TRBJ1-4	CASRKDGNEKLFF	TGTGCCAGCAGAAAAGACGGGAATGAAAAACTGTTTTTT
TRBV4-1	.	.	TRBJ2-1	CASSQDWDSSYNEQFF	TGCGCCAGCAGCCAAGATTGGGACTCCTCCTACAATGAGCAGTTCTTC
TRBV27	.	.	TRBJ2-7	CASSLLYEQYF	TGTGCCAGCAGTCTCCTCTACGAGCAGTACTTC
TRBV7-3	.	.	TRBJ1-1	CASSLMDGGEAFF	TGTGCCAGCAGCTTAATGGATGGGGGCGAAGCTTTCTTT
TRBV7-8	.	.	TRBJ1-5	CASSSRAQELPQHF	TGTGCCAGCAGTTCCAGGGCCCAGGAATTGCCCCAGCATTTT
TRBV7-9	TRBD1	.	TRBJ1-1	CASSLSGGGATEAFF	TGTGCCAGCAGCTTATCGGGAGGGGGCGCGACTGAAGCTTTCTTT
TRBV19	TRBD1	few	TRBJ2-7	CASSIDGGQGPYEQYF	TGTGCCAGTAGTATAGACGGCGGACAGGGCCCCTACGAGCAGTACTTC
TRBV30	TRBD2	.	TRBJ2-7	CAWSVPGGWRESYEQYF	TGTGCCTGGAGTGTACCTGGAGGATGGCGGGAGAGCTACGAGCAGTACTTC
TRBV7-9	.	once	TRBJ1-5	CASVSGVGNQPQHF	TGTGCCAGCGTCTCGGGGGTTGGCAATCAGCCCCAGCATTTT
TRBV2	TRBD1	.	TRBJ2-7	CASSDTGTGSREQYF	TGTGCCAGCAGTGATACGGGGACAGGTTCTCGGGAGCAGTACTTC
TRBV6-5	.	.	TRBJ1-2	CASSTGTPWDGYTF	TGTGCCAGCTCAACCGGGACACCTTGGGATGGCTACACCTTC
TRBV2	TRBD1	.	TRBJ2-5	CASSDTPGQGAREQYF	TGTGCCAGCAGCGACACACCGGGACAGGGGGCGAGAGAGCAGTACTTC